The sequence of this T cell receptor (beta chain) was determined in a study of T cell changes during pregnancy in multiple sclerosis. Sequencing used immunoSEQ multiplex PCR; TCRdb keeps in-frame clones, though not all of them. The table lists 49,000 or so clones, 85% to 95% of them singletons, with 4.5% to 5.5% in the top ten. With V trimmed by 3 bases and J by 5 bases, 9 bases remained unmatched. Germline assignment: CDR1 GTSNPN and CDR2 SVGIG (reference sequence). The CDR3 is 14 amino acids. This chain joins TRBV30 and TRBJ2-7, with TRBD1 matching 8 bases. The material was CD8+ T cells from peripheral blood mononuclear cells, obtained before pregnancy. The receptor's source is a female donor with multiple sclerosis, enrolled in a pregnancy study. The CDR3 sequence: CAWSPGQGFDEQYF. The CDR3 DNA sequence: TGTGCCTGGAGCCCCGGACAGGGTTTTGACGAGCAGTACTTC.